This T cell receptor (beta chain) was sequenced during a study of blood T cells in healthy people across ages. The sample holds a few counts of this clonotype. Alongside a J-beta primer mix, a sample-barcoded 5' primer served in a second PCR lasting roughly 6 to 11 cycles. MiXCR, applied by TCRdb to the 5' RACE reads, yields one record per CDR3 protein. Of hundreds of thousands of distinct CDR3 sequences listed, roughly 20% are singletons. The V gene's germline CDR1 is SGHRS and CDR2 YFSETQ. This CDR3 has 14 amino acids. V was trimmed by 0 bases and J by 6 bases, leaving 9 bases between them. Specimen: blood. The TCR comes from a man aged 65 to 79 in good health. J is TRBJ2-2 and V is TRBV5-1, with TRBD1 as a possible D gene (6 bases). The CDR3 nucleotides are TGCGCCAGCAGCTTGGTGACAGGCCCCGGGGAGCTGTTTTTT. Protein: CASSLVTGPGELFF.